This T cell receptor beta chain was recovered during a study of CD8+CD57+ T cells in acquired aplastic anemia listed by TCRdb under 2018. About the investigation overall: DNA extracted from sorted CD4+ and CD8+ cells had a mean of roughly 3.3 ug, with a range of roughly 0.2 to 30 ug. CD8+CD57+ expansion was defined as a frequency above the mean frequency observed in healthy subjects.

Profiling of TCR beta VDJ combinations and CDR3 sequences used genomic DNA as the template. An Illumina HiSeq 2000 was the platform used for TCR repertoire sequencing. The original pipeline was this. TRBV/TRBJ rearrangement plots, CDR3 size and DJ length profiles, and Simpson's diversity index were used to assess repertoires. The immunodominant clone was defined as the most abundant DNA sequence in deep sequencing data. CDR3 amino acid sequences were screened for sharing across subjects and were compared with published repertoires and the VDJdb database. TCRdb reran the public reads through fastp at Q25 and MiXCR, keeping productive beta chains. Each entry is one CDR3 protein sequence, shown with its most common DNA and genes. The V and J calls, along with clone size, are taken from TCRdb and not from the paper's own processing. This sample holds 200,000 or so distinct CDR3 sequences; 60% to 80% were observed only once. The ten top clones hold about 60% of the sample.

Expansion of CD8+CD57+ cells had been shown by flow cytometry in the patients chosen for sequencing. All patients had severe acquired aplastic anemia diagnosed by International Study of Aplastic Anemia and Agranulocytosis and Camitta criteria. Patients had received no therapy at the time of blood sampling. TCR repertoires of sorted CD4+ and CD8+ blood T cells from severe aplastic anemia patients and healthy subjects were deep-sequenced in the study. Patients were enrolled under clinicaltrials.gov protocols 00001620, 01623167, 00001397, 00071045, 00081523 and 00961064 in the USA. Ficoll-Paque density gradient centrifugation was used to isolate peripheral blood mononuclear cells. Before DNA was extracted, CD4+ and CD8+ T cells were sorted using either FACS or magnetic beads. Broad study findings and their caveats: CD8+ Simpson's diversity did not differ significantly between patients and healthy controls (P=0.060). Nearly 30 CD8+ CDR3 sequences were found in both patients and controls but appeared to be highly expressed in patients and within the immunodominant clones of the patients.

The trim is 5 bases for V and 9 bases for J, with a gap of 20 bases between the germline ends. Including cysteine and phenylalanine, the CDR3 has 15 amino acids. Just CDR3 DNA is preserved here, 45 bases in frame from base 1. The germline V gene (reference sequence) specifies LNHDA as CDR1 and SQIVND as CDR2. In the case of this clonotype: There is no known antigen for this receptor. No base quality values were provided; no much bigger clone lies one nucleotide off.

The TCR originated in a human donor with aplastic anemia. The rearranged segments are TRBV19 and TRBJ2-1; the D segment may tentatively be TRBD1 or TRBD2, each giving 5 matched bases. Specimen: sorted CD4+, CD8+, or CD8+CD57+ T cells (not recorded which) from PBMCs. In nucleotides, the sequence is TGTGCCAGTAGTTCGGGGACGGAAAATCGGGGTGAGCAGTTCTTC. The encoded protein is CASSSGTENRGEQFF.